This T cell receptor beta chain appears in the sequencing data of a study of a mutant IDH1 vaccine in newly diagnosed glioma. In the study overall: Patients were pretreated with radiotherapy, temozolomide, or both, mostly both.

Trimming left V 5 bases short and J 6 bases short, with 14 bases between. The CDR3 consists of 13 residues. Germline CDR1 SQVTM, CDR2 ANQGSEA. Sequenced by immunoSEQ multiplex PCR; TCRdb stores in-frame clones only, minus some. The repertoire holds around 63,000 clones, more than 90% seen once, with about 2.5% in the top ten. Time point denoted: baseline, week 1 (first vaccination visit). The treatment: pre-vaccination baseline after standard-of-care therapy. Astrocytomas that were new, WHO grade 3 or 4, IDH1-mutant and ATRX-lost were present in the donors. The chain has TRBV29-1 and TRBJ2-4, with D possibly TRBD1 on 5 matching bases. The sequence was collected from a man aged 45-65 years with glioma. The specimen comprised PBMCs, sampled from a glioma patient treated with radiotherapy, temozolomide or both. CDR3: CSVTTTGPNIQYF. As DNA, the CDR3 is TGCAGCGTTACCACTACAGGCCCAAACATTCAGTACTTC.